This record concerns one T cell receptor (beta chain) sequence. Its antigen remains unidentified. These data come from a study of post-analysis software for immune sequencing data. Regarding the study as a whole: In patients, TRBV5-6, TRBV5-1 and TRBV20-1 belonged to roughly five TRBV segments found more frequently than in controls. People with multiple sclerosis had a significantly lower normalized Chao1 diversity than controls did.

V was trimmed by 6 bases and J by 7 bases, leaving 22 bases between them. CDR3 length equals 16 residues. Germline CDR1 is SGHTA and CDR2 is FQGNSA. Sequencing libraries made from TCR beta cDNA carried unique molecular identifiers. TCRdb processed the PCR reads anew with MiXCR; each CDR3 protein has one entry. The sample records fewer than 850,000 distinct CDR3 sequences, 25% to 30% being singletons. The sample taken for sequencing was blood. The receptor was isolated from a girl aged 10 to 17 with multiple sclerosis. This chain joins TRBV7-2 and TRBJ1-5; maybe TRBD1 (5 bases). The CDR3 DNA reads as TGTGCCAGCAGTCGAACCGGGACGGCCCTCAGGCAGCCCCAGCATTTT. As protein: CASSRTGTALRQPQHF.